The 22 T cell receptor beta chains below were found in one sample sequenced in a study of cytomegalovirus exposure and HLA in healthy donors. This PCR relied on a set of 60 Vbeta primers and 13 Jbeta primers. Data came from immunoSEQ multiplex PCR; TCRdb stores just in-frame clones and leaves some out. The data contain fewer than 250,000 clones, roughly three quarters of them singletons. Sequenced material: PBMCs. These receptors originate from a woman in her fifties or sixties in good health and CMV-seronegative.

This clone was observed once. The chain recombines TRBV13 with TRBJ1-4, with unresolved D. Between the trimmed V and J ends, which lost 5 bases and 4 bases, there was a span of 8 bases. CDR3 length: 13 residues. Germline V gives CDR1 PRHDT, CDR2 FYEKMQ (reference sequence). CDR3 DNA sequence: TGTGCCAGCAGCCGCAGAAGTAATGAAAAACTGTTTTTT. Translated, it gives CASSRRSNEKLFF. The full variable domain, its missing parts supplied by reference TRBV13 and TRBJ1-4, is AAGVIQSPRHLIKEKRETATLKCYPIPRHDTVYWYQQGPGQDPQFLISFYEKMQSDKGSIPDRFSAQQFSDYHSELNMSSLELGDSALYFCASSRRSNEKLFFGSGTQLSVL.

This CDR3 reads CASSFETGGSRADTQYF. The CDR3 bases are TGTGCCAGCAGTTTCGAGACAGGGGGTTCGAGGGCAGATACGCAGTATTTT. The chain couples TRBV27 to TRBJ2-3; 9 bases fit TRBD1. CDR1 MNHEY and CDR2 SMNVEV come from the germline V gene (reference sequence). This CDR3 has 17 amino acids. With V trimmed by 3 bases and J by 4 bases, 11 bases remained unmatched.

This chain joins TRBV27 and TRBJ2-1, with TRBD2 matching 8 bases. The CDR3 is 14 residues long. CDR1 and CDR2 from the germline V gene are MNHEY and SMNVEV (reference sequence). Trimming at V came to 3 bases and at J to 7 bases, leaving 5 bases not matched to a gene. The CDR3 nucleotides are TGTGCCAGCAGTTTGGGCGGGAGGAAGAATGAGCAGTTCTTC. Amino acids: CASSLGGRKNEQFF.

This clone came up a few times. The chain links TRBV5-6 to TRBJ1-5, with D unresolved. The V and J ends lost 0 bases and 1 base respectively, with 8 bases between them. This CDR3 region has 15 residues. Germline CDR1 and CDR2: SGHDT and YYEEEE. The CDR3 sequence is CASSLALGSNQPQHF. In DNA form, the CDR3 reads TGTGCCAGCAGCTTGGCGCTCGGGAGCAATCAGCCCCAGCATTTT.

The rearrangement uses TRBV5-1 and TRBJ2-1; D possibly corresponds to TRBD2 (6 bases). The CDR3 is 16 amino acids. Germline CDR1 reads SGHRS; CDR2 reads YFSETQ. Between the trimmed V and J ends, which lost 0 bases and 5 bases, there was a span of 15 bases. This chain's CDR3 is CASSLGWGGNNNEQFF. CDR3 in DNA: TGCGCCAGCAGCTTGGGCTGGGGCGGGAACAACAATGAGCAGTTCTTC.

The V gene is TRBV7-2, the J gene TRBJ1-2, with a possible D match to TRBD1 (6 bases). This CDR3 is 14 amino acids long. The germline V gene encodes CDR1 SGHTA and CDR2 FQGNSA. V was pared by 5 bases and J by 5 bases, with 15 bases between. The chain's CDR3 is CASSAYRVGYGYTF. The CDR3 DNA follows: TGTGCCAGCAGCGCGTACAGGGTTGGGTATGGCTACACCTTC.

This chain joins TRBV4-1 and TRBJ1-2, with 7 bases identical to TRBD1. Germline trimming cut 1 base from V and 4 bases from J; bases unmatched to any gene: 6. The CDR3 runs 15 residues. Germline CDR1 MGHRA, CDR2 YSYEKL. CDR3 residues: CASSQGGQPFYGYTF. As DNA, the CDR3 is TGCGCCAGCAGCCAAGGGGGACAGCCATTCTATGGCTACACCTTC.

V usage is TRBV7-9 and J usage is TRBJ2-5; 7 nucleotides match TRBD2. Looked up from germline, CDR1 is SEHNR and CDR2 is FQNEAQ (reference sequence). Losses at the gene ends were 5 bases for V and 3 bases for J; bases not matched to a gene: 15. The length of the CDR3 is 17 residues. The CDR3 DNA is TGTGCCAGCAGCCCTCGGTCCCGGGAGGCCTTCAAAGAGACCCAGTACTTC. Translation: CASSPRSREAFKETQYF.

The chain carries TRBV7-8 and TRBJ2-1; D gene uncertain. This CDR3 contains 15 residues. V was clipped by 4 bases and J by 1 base, with 11 bases between them. Germline assignment: CDR1 SGHVS and CDR2 FQNEAQ. CDR3 in DNA: TGTGCCAGCAGCTCCTCGGCAGGATCCTACAATGAGCAGTTCTTC. It translates to CASSSSAGSYNEQFF.

Ten or more counts support this clone. J is TRBJ1-1 and V is TRBV11-2; tentative D call: TRBD1 (6 bases). Germline V gives CDR1 SGHAT, CDR2 FQNNGV. The V end was cut by 5 bases, the J end by 1 base, with 20 bases between. This CDR3 spans 17 amino acids. In nucleotides, the CDR3 is TGTGCCAGCAGCCCCGGGACACTCAGGAGGAAGAACACTGAAGCTTTCTTT. Amino acid sequence: CASSPGTLRRKNTEAFF.

About this clone: The same CDR3 also results from other DNA sequences found in this sample. This chain links TRBV9 with TRBJ2-2; D perhaps matches TRBD1 (6 bases). V lost 3 bases and J lost 3, with 12 bases in between. The CDR3 spans 15 residues. Germline-derived CDR1 and CDR2 are SGDLS and YYNGEE. The CDR3: CASSAQQGHTGELFF. In DNA form, the CDR3 reads TGTGCCAGCAGCGCCCAACAGGGTCACACCGGGGAGCTGTTTTTT.

The V and J genes are TRBV5-6 and TRBJ1-2; no clear D gene. The V gene's germline CDR1 is SGHDT and CDR2 YYEEEE. V was pared by 1 base and J by 8 bases, with 12 bases between. The CDR3 totals 13 residues. The CDR3 region is CASSLTEAEGYTF. The DNA for the CDR3 is TGTGCCAGCAGCTTGACCGAAGCCGAAGGCTACACCTTC.

J is TRBJ1-2 and V is TRBV2; perhaps TRBD1 as D (5 bases). Germline V gene lookup returns CDR1 SNHLY and CDR2 FYNNEI. The CDR3 contains 14 residues. V shed 5 bases and J shed 4 bases, with 14 bases lying between them. CDR3 sequence: CASSQRQGLYGYTF. Here the CDR3 DNA reads TGTGCCAGCAGTCAAAGGCAGGGCCTCTATGGCTACACCTTC.

This clone was detected a few times. The genes are TRBV9 and TRBJ1-3, with TRBD1 identical over 9 bases. The CDR3 is made up of 17 amino acids. Germline lookup yields CDR1 SGDLS and CDR2 YYNGEE. With V trimmed by 3 bases and J by 2 bases, 9 bases remained unmatched. In nucleotides, the CDR3 is TGTGCCAGCAGCGCGAGTGGACAGGGGAAGACTGGAAACACCATATATTTT. It encodes CASSASGQGKTGNTIYF.

The chain couples TRBV7-2 to TRBJ2-5, with 8 bases fitting TRBD2. Unmatched junction bases numbered 7, after V lost 1 base and J lost 0 bases. Germline V gene lookup returns CDR1 SGHTA and CDR2 FQGNSA. The CDR3 covers 17 residues. The DNA for the CDR3 is TGTGCCAGCAGCTTAGTGGGGCGGGGGGCGAACCAAGAGACCCAGTACTTC. This codes for CASSLVGRGANQETQYF.

This chain uses TRBV7-3 with TRBJ1-2; 7 positions agree with TRBD1. The V and J ends lost 5 bases and 8 bases, in that order; junction bases with no gene match: 8. Germline V CDR1 and CDR2: SGHTA, FQGTGA. CDR3 length: 13 amino acids. CDR3 DNA sequence: TGTGCCAGCAGCGTGACAGGGTACGGCGGCTACACCTTC. Translation: CASSVTGYGGYTF.

CDR3 nucleotide sequence: TGTGCCAGGGACACTGCTAGCACAGATACGCAGTATTTT. Protein product: CARDTASTDTQYF. V and J are TRBV25-1 and TRBJ2-3; TRBD1 might be the D (5 bases). The CDR3 totals 13 residues. In germline, CDR1 is MGHDK, CDR2 SYGVNS. V gave up 9 bases and J gave up 0 bases, with 10 bases separating them. Full variable domain (remainder filled in from reference TRBV25-1 and TRBJ2-3): EADIYQTPRYLVIGTGKKITLECSQTMGHDKMYWYQQDPGMELHLIHYSYGVNSTEKGDLSSESTVSRIRTEHFPLTLESARPSHTSQYLCARDTASTDTQYFGPGTRLTVL.

Remarks on this clone: Mismatch with germline at one junction end may stem from a read error. CDR3: CATSLDRGYEQYF. CDR3 nucleotide sequence: TGTGCCACCAGCCTGGACAGAGGCTACGAGCAGTACTTC. The chain recombines TRBV11-2 with TRBJ2-7; the D gene is possibly TRBD1 (6 bases). The CDR3 spans 13 residues. Germline-derived CDR1 and CDR2 are SGHAT and FQNNGV.

The J gene is TRBJ1-6, the V gene TRBV6-5; 10 bases are a match to TRBD1. V lost 6 bases to trimming and J lost 7 bases; unmatched junction nucleotides: 6. Germline V gives CDR1 MNHEY, CDR2 SVGAGI. The CDR3 loop spans 15 amino acids. The CDR3 here is CASSIDRGLNSPLHF. DNA of the CDR3: TGTGCCAGCAGCATCGACAGGGGGCTCAATTCACCCCTCCACTTT.

J is TRBJ1-1 and V is TRBV7-2; no clear D gene. The CDR3 is 10 residues long. V lost 1 base to trimming and J lost 11 bases, with 5 bases between them. Germline loops: CDR1 SGHTA, CDR2 FQGNSA. The CDR3 loop reads CASSLVYAFF. In nucleotides, the CDR3 is TGTGCCAGCAGCTTAGTTTATGCTTTCTTT.

The gene calls are TRBV19 and TRBJ1-2, with D perhaps matching TRBD1 (6 bases). Trimming stripped 1 base from V and 11 bases from J, with 17 bases between. The CDR3 spans 14 residues. Germline V gives CDR1 LNHDA, CDR2 SQIVND (reference sequence). This CDR3 reads CASSIVGQNSGYTF. The CDR3 DNA reads TGTGCCAGTAGTATAGTTGGACAGAACTCTGGTTACACCTTC.

The CDR3 spells CASSLALVATNQPQHF. As DNA, the CDR3 is TGTGCCAGCAGCTTAGCGCTAGTGGCAACGAATCAGCCCCAGCATTTT. V gene TRBV7-2 combines with J gene TRBJ1-5; unclear D gene. The CDR3 runs to 16 residues. Germline V lookup: CDR1 SGHTA, CDR2 FQGNSA. Trimming took 0 bases from V and 4 from J, leaving 13 bases between them. Filled out from reference TRBV7-2 and TRBJ1-5, the complete variable domain reads GAGVSQSPSNKVTEKGKDVELRCDPISGHTALYWYRQSLGQGLEFLIYFQGNSAPDKSGLPSDRFSAERTGGSVSTLTIQRTQQEDSAVYLCASSLALVATNQPQHFGDGTRLSIL.